These 5 T cell receptor beta chains originate from one sample sequenced in a study of OX40 agonist ivuxolimab in advanced cancers. Sequencing was performed with immunoSEQ multiplex PCR; in TCRdb, only in-frame clones are kept and a portion is missing. The repertoire includes 65,000 to 95,000 clones, 80% to 90% of them detected once, and about 0.8% sits in the top ten. The source material was CD4+ or CD8+ T cells sorted from blood, sampled in a trial of the OX40 agonist ivuxolimab. These receptors all come from an adult with an advanced solid tumor such as melanoma, head and neck, liver or kidney cancer.

The chain links TRBV5-1 to TRBJ2-1, with 11 bases that match TRBD2. The V and J ends lost 3 bases and 7 bases, in that order; junction bases with no gene match: 6. CDR1 SGHRS and CDR2 YFSETQ come from the germline V gene. The CDR3 contains 15 residues. This chain's CDR3 is CASSSTSGGMNEQFF. The CDR3 nucleotides read TGCGCCAGCAGCTCCACTAGCGGGGGCATGAATGAGCAGTTCTTC.

The chain is built from TRBV7-2 and TRBJ2-7; no clear D. V lost 1 base to trimming and J lost 5 bases, with 3 bases between them. The CDR3 is 11 amino acids. Germline-derived CDR1 and CDR2 are SGHTA and FQGNSA. CDR3 sequence (DNA): TGTGCCAGCAGCTTAGGCGACGAGCAGTACTTC. Translation gives CASSLGDEQYF.

This clone was counted once. Here the CDR3 reads CASSSNRRRLVTEAFF. The CDR3, as DNA: TGTGCCAGCAGCTCCAACAGGCGCCGACTTGTCACTGAAGCTTTCTTT. V is TRBV28 and J is TRBJ1-1; tentatively, D is TRBD1 (5 bases). The CDR3 runs 16 residues. Looked up from germline, CDR1 is MDHEN and CDR2 is SYDVKM. Trimming took 6 bases from V and 4 from J, leaving 21 bases between them.

V gene TRBV7-3 combines with J gene TRBJ2-3, with 8 bases lining up with TRBD2. The CDR3 loop spans 15 amino acids. CDR1 and CDR2 (germline): SGHTA, FQGTGA. Trimming took 6 bases from V and 1 from J; bases not matched to a gene: 6. The CDR3 nucleotides read TGTGCCAGCAGATCCCGGGAGGGGGGCACAGATACGCAGTATTTT. Its translation is CASRSREGGTDTQYF. Based on the CDR3 plus reference TRBV7-3 and TRBJ2-3, the full variable domain is GAGVSQTPSNKVTEKGKYVELRCDPISGHTALYWYRQSLGQGPEFLIYFQGTGAADDSGLPNDRFFAVRPEGSVSTLKIQRTERGDSAVYLCASRSREGGTDTQYFGPGTRLTVL.

This clone was seen just once. The chain joins TRBV30 to TRBJ2-5; 7 bases line up with TRBD2. The V gene's germline CDR1 is GTSNPN and CDR2 SVGIG (reference sequence). The CDR3 sequence is 17 residues long. Unmatched junction bases numbered 16, after V lost 1 base and J lost 5 bases. The CDR3 bases are TGTGCCTGGAGTGAACAGCGGGGCCAACCCAGGGCTGAGACCCAGTACTTC. It specifies CAWSEQRGQPRAETQYF.